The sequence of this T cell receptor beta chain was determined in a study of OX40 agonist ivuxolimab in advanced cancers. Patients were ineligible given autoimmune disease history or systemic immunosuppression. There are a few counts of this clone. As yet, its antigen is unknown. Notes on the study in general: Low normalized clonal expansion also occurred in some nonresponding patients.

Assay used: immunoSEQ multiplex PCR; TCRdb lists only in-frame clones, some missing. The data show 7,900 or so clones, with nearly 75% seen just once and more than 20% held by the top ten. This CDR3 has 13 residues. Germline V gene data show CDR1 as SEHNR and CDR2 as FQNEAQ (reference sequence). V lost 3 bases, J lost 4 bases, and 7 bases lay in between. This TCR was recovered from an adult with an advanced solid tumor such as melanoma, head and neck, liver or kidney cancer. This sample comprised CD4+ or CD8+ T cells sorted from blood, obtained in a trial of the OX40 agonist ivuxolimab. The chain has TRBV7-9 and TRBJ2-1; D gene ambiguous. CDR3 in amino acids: CASSFVQYNEQFF. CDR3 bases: TGTGCCAGCAGCTTCGTACAGTACAATGAGCAGTTCTTC.